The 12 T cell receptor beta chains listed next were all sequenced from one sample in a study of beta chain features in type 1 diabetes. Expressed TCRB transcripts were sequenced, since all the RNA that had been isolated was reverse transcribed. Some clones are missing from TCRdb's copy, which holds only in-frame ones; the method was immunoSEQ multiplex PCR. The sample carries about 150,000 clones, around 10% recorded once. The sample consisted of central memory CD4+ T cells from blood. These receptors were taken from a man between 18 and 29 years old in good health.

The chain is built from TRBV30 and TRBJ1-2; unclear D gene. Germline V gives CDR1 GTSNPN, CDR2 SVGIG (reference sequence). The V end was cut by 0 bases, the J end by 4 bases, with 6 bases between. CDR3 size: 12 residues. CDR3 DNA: TGTGCCTGGAGTGTAGCCAGCTATGGCTACACCTTC. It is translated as CAWSVASYGYTF.

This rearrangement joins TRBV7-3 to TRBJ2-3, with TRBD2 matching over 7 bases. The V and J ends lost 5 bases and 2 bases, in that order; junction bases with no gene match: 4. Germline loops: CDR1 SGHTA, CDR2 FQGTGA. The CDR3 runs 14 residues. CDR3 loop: CASSPSGNTDTQYF. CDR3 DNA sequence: TGTGCCAGCAGCCCGAGCGGGAACACAGATACGCAGTATTTT.

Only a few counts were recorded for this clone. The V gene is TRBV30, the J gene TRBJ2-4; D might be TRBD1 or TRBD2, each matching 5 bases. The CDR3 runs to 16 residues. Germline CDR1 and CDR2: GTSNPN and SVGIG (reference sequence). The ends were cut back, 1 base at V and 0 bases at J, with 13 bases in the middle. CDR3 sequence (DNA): TGTGCCTGGAGTGCCCGGCCGGGGCTAGCCAAAAACATTCAGTACTTC. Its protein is CAWSARPGLAKNIQYF.

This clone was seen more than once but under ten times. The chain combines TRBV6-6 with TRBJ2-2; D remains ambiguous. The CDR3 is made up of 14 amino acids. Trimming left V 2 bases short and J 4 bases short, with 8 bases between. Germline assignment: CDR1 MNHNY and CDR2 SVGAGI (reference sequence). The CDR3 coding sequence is TGTGCCAGCAGTTACACTACGGGCACCGGGGAGCTGTTTTTT. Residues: CASSYTTGTGELFF.

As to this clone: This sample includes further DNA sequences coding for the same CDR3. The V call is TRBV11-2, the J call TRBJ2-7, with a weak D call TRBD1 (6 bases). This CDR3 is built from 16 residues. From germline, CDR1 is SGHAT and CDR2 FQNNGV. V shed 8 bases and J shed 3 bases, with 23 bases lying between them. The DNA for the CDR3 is TGTGCCAGCGGTCGTGGTTGGGGGCGCGATTTCTACGAGCAGTACTTC. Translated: CASGRGWGRDFYEQYF.

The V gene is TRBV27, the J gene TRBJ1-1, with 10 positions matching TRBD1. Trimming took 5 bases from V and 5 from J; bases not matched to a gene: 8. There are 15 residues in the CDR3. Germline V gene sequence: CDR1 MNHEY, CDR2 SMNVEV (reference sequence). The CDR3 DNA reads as TGTGCCAGCAGTCCAAGGGACAGGGGAAGGACTGAAGCTTTCTTT. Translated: CASSPRDRGRTEAFF.

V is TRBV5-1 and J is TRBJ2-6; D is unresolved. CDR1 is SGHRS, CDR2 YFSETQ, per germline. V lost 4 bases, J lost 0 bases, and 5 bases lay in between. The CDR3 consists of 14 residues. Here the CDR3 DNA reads TGCGCCAGCAGCCCCACCTCTGGGGCCAACGTCCTGACTTTC. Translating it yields CASSPTSGANVLTF.

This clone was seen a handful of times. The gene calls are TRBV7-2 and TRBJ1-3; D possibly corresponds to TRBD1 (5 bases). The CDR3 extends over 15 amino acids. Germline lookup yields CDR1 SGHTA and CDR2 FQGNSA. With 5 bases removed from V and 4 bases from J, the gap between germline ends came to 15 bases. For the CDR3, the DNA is TGTGCCAGCAGCCTCCAGGGCCCTCCCGGAAACACCATATATTTT. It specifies CASSLQGPPGNTIYF.

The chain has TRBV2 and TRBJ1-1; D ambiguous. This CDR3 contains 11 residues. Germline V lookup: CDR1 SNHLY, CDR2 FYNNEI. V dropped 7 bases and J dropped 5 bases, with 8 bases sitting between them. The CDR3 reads CASIAKTEAFF. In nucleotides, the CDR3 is TGTGCCAGCATTGCCAAAACTGAAGCTTTCTTT.

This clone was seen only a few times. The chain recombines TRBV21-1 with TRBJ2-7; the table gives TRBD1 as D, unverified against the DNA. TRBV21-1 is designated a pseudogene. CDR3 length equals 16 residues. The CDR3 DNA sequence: TGTGCCAGCAGCAAAAGTCCCTGGGGGACAGGGTACGAGCAGTACTTC. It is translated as CASSKSPWGTGYEQYF.

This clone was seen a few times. The CDR3 DNA reads TGTGCCAGCACCTCCATGGGACAGGGGGTATCACCCCTCCACTTT. This gives the protein CASTSMGQGVSPLHF. This sequence joins TRBV7-2 and TRBJ1-6; TRBD1 matches 11 bases. Unmatched junction bases numbered 9, after V lost 7 bases and J lost 10 bases. The CDR3 is made up of 15 amino acids. Germline V gene sequence: CDR1 SGHTA, CDR2 FQGNSA.

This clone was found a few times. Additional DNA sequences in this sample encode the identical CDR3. CDR3 nucleotides: TGTGCCAGCAGCGTGAGAACCGGGGAGCTGTTTTTT. Its protein is CASSVRTGELFF. The gene calls are TRBV9 and TRBJ2-2, with D unclear. This CDR3 contains 12 residues. In germline, CDR1 is SGDLS, CDR2 YYNGEE. V was trimmed by 2 bases and J by 5 bases, leaving 4 bases between them.